This TCR beta chain was retrieved from a study of blood T cells in healthy people across ages. Then a second PCR, running roughly 7 to 11 cycles, was carried out with a sample-barcoded 5' primer and a J-beta primer mix. MiXCR, applied by TCRdb to the 5' RACE reads, yields one record per CDR3 protein. In the table there are hundreds of thousands of distinct CDR3 sequences, about 25% of which are singletons. Another study also made use of these data, one on T cells of mothers and their children. That study adds: A few healthy Caucasian mothers and their six children were the donors. In each mother, TCR beta CDR3 reads exceeded 8 million; in each child, they numbered approximately 3 million.

This TCR came from a boy between 10 and 17 years old in good health. The specimen was blood.

The CDR3 DNA follows: TGTGCCAGCAGTTTCCCGGCCAGGGATGATGGCTACACCTTC. Its translation is CASSFPARDDGYTF. V usage is TRBV27 and J usage is TRBJ1-2, with a weak D call TRBD1 (5 bases). Trimming removed 3 bases at V and 6 bases at J, with 14 bases between. From germline, CDR1 is MNHEY and CDR2 SMNVEV (reference sequence). This CDR3 has 14 amino acids.